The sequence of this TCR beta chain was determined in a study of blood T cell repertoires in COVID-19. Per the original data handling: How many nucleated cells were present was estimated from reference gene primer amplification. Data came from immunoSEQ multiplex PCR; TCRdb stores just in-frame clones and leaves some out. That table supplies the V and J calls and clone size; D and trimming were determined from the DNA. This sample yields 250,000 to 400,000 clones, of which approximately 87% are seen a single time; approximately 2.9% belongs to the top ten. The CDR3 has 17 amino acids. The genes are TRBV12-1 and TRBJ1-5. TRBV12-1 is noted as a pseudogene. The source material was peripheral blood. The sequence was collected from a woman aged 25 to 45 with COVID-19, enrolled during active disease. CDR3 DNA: TGTGCCAGCAGCCCTCACTGGGCGGGTCCGGGCAATCAGCCCCAGCATTTT. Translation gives CASSPHWAGPGNQPQHF.